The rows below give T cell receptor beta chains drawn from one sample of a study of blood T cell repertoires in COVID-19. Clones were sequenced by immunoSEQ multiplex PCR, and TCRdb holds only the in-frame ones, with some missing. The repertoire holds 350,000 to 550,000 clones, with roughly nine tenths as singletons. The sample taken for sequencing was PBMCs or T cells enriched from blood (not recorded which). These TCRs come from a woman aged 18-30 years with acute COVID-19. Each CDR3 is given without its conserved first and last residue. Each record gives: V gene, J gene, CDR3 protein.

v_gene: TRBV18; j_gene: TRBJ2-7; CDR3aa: ASSRGTVLSYEQY
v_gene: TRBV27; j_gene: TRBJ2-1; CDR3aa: ASSLLLADNEQF
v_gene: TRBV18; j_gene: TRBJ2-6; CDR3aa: ASSLPRGTEPFVSGANVLT
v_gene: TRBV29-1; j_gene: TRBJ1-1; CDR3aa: SVPDDRANTEAF
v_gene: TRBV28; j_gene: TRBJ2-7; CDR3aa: ASSATHTYEQY
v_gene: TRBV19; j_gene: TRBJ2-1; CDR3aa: ASSMSWEGEQF
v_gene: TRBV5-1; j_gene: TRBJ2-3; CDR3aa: ASKEVSGLPNKQY
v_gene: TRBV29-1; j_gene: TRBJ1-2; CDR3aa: SVVSVYGYT
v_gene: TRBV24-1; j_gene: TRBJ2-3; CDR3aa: ATSAPSGGVDTQY
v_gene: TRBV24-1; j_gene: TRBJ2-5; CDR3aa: ATSSPLAGYQETQY
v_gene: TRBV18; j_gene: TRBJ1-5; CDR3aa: ASSVSKSNQPQH
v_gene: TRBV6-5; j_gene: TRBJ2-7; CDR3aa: ASRRGSLGYEQY
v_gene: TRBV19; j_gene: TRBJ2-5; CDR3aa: ASSMRGLSETQY
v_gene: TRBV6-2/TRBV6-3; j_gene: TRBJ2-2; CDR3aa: ASSLYPERENTGELF
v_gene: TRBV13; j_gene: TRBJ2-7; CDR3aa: ASSRSGTGRSEQY
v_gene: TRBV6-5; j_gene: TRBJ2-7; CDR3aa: ASSLNRDNYEQY
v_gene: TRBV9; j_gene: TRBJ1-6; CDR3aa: ASSVESGTGISSYNSPLH
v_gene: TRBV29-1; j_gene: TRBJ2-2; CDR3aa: SVAGLGNGELF
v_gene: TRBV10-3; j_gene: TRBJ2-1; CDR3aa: AISESGSDNEQF
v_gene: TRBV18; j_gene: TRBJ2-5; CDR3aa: ASSPRTEVSETQY
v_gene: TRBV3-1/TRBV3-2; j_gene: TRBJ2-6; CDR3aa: ASSQDQLRGHSLLSSGANVLT
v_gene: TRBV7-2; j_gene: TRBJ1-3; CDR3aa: ASRPSGAGNTIY
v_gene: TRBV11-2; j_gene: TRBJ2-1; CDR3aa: ASSFSGGYNEQF
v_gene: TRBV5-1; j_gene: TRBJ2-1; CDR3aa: ASSLVGGDNEQF
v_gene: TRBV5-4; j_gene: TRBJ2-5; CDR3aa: ASSMSSGRALETQY
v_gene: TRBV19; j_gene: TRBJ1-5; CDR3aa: ASSSHAVLIGPQH
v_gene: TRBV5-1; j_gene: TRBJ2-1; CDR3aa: ASSLGRGGYNEQF
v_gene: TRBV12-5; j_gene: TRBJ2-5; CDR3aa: ASGPVGLAGGKETQY
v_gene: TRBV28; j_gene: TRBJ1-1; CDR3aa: ASSAGTELEAF
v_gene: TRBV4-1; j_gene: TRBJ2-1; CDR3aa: ASSQDEAAYNEQF
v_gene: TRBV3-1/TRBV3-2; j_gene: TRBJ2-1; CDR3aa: ASSQSLAGSSYNEQF
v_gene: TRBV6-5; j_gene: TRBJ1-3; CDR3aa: ASSYSKVAGVEH
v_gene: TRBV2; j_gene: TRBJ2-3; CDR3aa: ASSEESPNTQY
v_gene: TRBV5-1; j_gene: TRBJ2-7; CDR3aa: ASSLEGRESYEQY
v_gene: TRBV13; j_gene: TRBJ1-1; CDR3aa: ASSLESGPGTEAF
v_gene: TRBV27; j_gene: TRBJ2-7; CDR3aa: ASSLSGGSPYEQY
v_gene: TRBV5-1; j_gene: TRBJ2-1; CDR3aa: ASSLAGREYNEQF
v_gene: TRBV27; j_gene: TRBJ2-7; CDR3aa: ASSLNPFYEQY
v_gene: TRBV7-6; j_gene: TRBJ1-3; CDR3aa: ASSLGQTSGNTIY
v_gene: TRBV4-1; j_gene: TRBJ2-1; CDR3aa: ASSQFPSGGDNEQF
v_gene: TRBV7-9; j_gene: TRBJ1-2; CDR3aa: ASSDAGPGGYT
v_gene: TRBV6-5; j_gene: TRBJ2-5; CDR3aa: ASSPTSSRETQY
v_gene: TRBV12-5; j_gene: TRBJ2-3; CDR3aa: ASGLPQRPTEYTQY